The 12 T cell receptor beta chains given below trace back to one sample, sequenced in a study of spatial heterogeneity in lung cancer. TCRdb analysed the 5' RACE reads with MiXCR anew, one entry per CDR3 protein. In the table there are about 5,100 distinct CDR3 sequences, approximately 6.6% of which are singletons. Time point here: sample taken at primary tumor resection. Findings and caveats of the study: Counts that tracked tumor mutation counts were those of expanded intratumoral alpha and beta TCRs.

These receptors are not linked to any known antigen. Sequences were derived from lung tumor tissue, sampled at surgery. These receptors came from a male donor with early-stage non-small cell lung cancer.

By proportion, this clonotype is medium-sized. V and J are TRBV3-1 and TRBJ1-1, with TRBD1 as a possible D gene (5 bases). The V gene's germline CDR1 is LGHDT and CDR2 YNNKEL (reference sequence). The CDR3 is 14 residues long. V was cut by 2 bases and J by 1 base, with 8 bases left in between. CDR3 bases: TGTGCCAGCAGCCAAAATAGGGGGAACACTGAAGCTTTCTTT. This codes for CASSQNRGNTEAFF.

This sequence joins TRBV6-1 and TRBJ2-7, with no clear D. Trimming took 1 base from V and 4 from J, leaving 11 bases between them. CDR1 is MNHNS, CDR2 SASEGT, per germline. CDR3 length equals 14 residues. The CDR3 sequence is CASSEGQWGYEQYF. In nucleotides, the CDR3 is TGTGCCAGCAGTGAAGGCCAGTGGGGATACGAGCAGTACTTC.

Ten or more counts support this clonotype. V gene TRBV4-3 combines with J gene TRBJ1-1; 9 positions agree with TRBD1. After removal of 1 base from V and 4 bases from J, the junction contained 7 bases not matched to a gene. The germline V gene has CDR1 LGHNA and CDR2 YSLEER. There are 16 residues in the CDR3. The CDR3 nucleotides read TGCGCCAGCAGCCAAGGACAGGGGGTGTTTGGCACTGAAGCTTTCTTT. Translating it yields CASSQGQGVFGTEAFF.

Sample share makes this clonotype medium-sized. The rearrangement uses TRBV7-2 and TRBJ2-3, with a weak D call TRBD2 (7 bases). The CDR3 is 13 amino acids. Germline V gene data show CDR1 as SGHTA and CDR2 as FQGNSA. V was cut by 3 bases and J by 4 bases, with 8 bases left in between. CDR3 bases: TGTGCCAGCAGCTTGCGGGGGCCAGATACGCAGTATTTT. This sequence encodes CASSLRGPDTQYF.

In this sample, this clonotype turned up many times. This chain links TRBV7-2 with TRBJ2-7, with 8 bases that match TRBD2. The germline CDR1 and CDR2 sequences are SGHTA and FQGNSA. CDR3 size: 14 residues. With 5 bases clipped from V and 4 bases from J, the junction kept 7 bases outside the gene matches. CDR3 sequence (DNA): TGTGCCAGCAGCCCGGGACTAGGGAGGTACGAGCAGTACTTC. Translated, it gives CASSPGLGRYEQYF.

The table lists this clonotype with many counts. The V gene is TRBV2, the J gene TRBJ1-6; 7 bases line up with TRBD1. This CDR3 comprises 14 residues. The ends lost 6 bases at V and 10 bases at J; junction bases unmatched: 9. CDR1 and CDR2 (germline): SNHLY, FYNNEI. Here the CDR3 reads CASSPGDRKSPLHF. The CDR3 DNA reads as TGTGCCAGCAGCCCTGGGGACAGAAAATCACCCCTCCACTTT.

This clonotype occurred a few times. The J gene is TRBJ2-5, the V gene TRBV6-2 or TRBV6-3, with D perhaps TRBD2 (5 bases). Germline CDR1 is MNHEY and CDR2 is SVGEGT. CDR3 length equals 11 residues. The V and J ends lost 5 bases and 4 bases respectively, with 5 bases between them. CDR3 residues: CASSRGETQYF. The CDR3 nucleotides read TGTGCCAGCAGTCGGGGAGAGACCCAGTACTTC.

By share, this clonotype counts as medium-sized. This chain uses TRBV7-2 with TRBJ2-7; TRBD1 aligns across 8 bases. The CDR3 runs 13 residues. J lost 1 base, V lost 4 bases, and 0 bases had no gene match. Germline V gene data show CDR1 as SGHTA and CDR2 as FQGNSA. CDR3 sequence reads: CASSWDRSYEQYF. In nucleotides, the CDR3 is TGTGCCAGCAGCTGGGACAGGTCCTACGAGCAGTACTTC. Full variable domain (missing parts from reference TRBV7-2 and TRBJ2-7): GAGVSQSPSNKVTEKGKDVELRCDPISGHTALYWYRQSLGQGLEFLIYFQGNSAPDKSGLPSDRFSAERTGGSVSTLTIQRTQQEDSAVYLCASSWDRSYEQYFGPGTRLTVT.

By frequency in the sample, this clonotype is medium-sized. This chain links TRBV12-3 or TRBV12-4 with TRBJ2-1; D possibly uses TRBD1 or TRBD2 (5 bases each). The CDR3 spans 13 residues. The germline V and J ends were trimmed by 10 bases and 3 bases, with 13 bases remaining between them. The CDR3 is CATQGPNYNEQFF. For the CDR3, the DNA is TGTGCCACCCAGGGACCAAACTACAATGAGCAGTTCTTC.

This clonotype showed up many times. CDR3 DNA sequence: TGTGCCTTCACCCCGATATACAGGAATTCTGGAAACACCATATATTTT. This encodes CAFTPIYRNSGNTIYF. This chain joins TRBV2 and TRBJ1-3, with a tentative D call TRBD1 (5 bases). Trimming took 11 bases from V and 1 from J, leaving 21 bases between them. Germline V gene lookup returns CDR1 SNHLY and CDR2 FYNNEI. The CDR3 consists of 16 residues.

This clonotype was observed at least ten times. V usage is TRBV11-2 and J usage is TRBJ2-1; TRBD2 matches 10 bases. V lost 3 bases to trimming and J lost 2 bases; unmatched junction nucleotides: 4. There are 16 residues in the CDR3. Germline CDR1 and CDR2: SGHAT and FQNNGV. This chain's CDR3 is CASSLSSGSAYNEQFF. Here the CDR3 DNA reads TGTGCCAGCAGCTTGTCTAGCGGGAGCGCCTACAATGAGCAGTTCTTC.

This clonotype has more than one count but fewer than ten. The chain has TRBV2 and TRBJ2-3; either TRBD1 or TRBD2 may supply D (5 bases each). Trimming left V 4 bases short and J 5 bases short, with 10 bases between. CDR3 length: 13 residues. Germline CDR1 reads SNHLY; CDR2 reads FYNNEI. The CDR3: CASSGRAGDTQYF. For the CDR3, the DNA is TGTGCCAGCAGTGGCAGGGCGGGAGATACGCAGTATTTT.